This T cell receptor (beta chain) was obtained from a study of T cell responses to AZD1222 COVID-19 vaccine. Clones were read by immunoSEQ multiplex PCR, and TCRdb kept only the in-frame ones, dropping some. The sample includes some 130,000 clones, roughly 90% of them seen just once. Germline V lookup: CDR1 SEHNR, CDR2 FQNEAQ (reference sequence). Trimming took off 4 bases at V and 4 bases at J, with 26 bases between the two ends. The CDR3 runs 19 residues. Whole-study results and caveats: The breadth and depth of Spike-specific TCRs increased once two AZD1222 doses had been given.

This clone has just one count. No antigen is known for it. The starting material was peripheral blood, obtained on day 0 of AZD1222 vaccination. The TCR originated in an adult in good health. This chain joins TRBV7-9 and TRBJ2-1; D assignment may be TRBD1 or TRBD2 (7 bases each). The CDR3, as DNA: TGTGCCAGCAGCTCCCTGACAGGGAGGGGGATCGGACAATACAATGAGCAGTTCTTC. It encodes CASSSLTGRGIGQYNEQFF. The whole variable domain, filled in from reference TRBV7-9 and TRBJ2-1, reads DTGVSQNPRHKITKRGQNVTFRCDPISEHNRLYWYRQTLGQGPEFLTYFQNEAQLEKSRLLSDRFSAERPKGSFSTLEIQRTEQGDSAMYLCASSSLTGRGIGQYNEQFFGPGTRLTVL.